Listed below are T cell receptor beta chains from one sample, sequenced in a study of blood T cell repertoires in COVID-19. Assay used: immunoSEQ multiplex PCR; TCRdb lists only in-frame clones, some missing. This sample has about 55,000 clones, with 87% found just once. Sequencing was carried out using peripheral blood. The receptors derive from a man aged 40-49 years with COVID-19, enrolled during active disease. The CDR3 runs from the conserved cysteine through the conserved F or W. A D gene is named only where the DNA matches it firmly. For some rows the clone size is stated as once, few or many, or as a class when expanded; others skip it.

d_call j_call v_call clone_size cdr3_aa cdr3_nt
TRBD1 TRBJ1-6 TRBV14 NA CASSQGDRVYSPLHF TGTGCCAGCAGCCAGGGGGACAGGGTTTATTCACCCCTCCACTTT
NA TRBJ1-3 TRBV18 few CASSPAVLTGNTIYF TGTGCCAGCTCACCAGCTGTACTCACTGGAAACACCATATATTTT
TRBD2 TRBJ2-7 TRBV7-2 NA CASSSGTSGYYSYEQYF TGTGCCAGCAGCTCGGGGACTAGCGGGTACTACTCCTACGAGCAGTACTTC
NA TRBJ1-3 TRBV6-1 NA CASSERGSGTIYF TGTGCCAGCAGTGAAAGGGGGTCGGGCACCATATATTTT
NA TRBJ1-2 TRBV6-5 NA CASSYNPGKGYTF TGTGCCAGCAGTTACAACCCAGGGAAAGGCTACACCTTC
NA TRBJ2-3 TRBV7-7 NA CASSLLGPDTQYF TGTGCTAGCAGCTTATTGGGGCCAGATACGCAGTATTTT
TRBD1 TRBJ1-2 TRBV9 NA CASSESGTANYGYTF TGTGCCAGCAGCGAATCCGGGACAGCTAACTATGGCTACACCTTC
NA TRBJ2-1 TRBV5-1 NA CASSLAAGTYNEQFF TGCGCCAGCAGCTTGGCGGCGGGAACCTACAATGAGCAGTTCTTC
NA TRBJ2-7 TRBV13 NA CASSLDQGYEQYF TGTGCCAGCAGCTTAGACCAGGGTTACGAGCAGTACTTC
NA TRBJ2-7 TRBV28 NA CASSWGHSFYEQYF TGTGCCAGCAGTTGGGGACATTCGTTCTACGAGCAGTACTTC
NA TRBJ2-7 TRBV7-8 NA CASSPNSEVSYEQYF TGTGCCAGCAGCCCTAATTCGGAGGTTTCCTACGAGCAGTACTTC
NA TRBJ1-1 TRBV10-3 NA CATTRRGLNTEAFF TGTGCCACGACAAGGAGGGGACTGAACACTGAAGCTTTCTTT
NA TRBJ1-4 TRBV30 NA CAWGLQGANEKLFF TGTGCCTGGGGACTACAGGGAGCTAATGAAAAACTGTTTTTT
TRBD2 TRBJ2-1 TRBV5-4 few CASSLVAGDNEQFF TGTGCCAGCAGCTTGGTAGCGGGGGACAATGAGCAGTTCTTC
TRBD1 TRBJ2-7 TRBV12-3/TRBV12-4 NA CASSRTGREQYF TGTGCCAGCAGCAGGACAGGGCGAGAGCAGTACTTC
TRBD2 TRBJ2-7 TRBV11-3 NA CASSLTLAGGFDEQYF TGTGCCAGCAGCTTAACCCTAGCGGGAGGGTTTGACGAGCAGTACTTC
NA TRBJ2-7 TRBV3-1/TRBV3-2 NA CASSRPGSEQYF TGTGCCAGCAGCCGACCCGGGTCCGAGCAGTACTTC
NA TRBJ1-4 TRBV23-1 NA CASRAEKLFF TGCGCCAGCAGGGCTGAAAAACTGTTTTTT
TRBD1 TRBJ2-7 TRBV30 once CAWSQQGGEQYF TGTGCCTGGAGTCAACAGGGGGGCGAGCAGTACTTC
NA TRBJ1-6 TRBV6-5 NA CASRPSYGDSPLHF TGTGCCAGCAGGCCTAGCTATGGGGATTCACCCCTCCACTTT
NA TRBJ2-7 TRBV19 once CASSTAIGNYEQYF TGTGCCAGTAGTACAGCAATCGGGAACTACGAGCAGTACTTC
TRBD1 TRBJ1-2 TRBV5-4 few CASSWTGGPIHGYTF TGTGCCAGCAGCTGGACAGGGGGCCCTATTCATGGCTACACCTTC
NA TRBJ2-7 TRBV15 NA CATSRAGYEQYF TGTGCCACCAGCAGAGCCGGGTACGAGCAGTACTTC
TRBD1 TRBJ2-1 TRBV5-1 NA CASSLGWDRGQDNEQFF TGCGCCAGCAGCTTGGGTTGGGACAGGGGACAGGACAATGAGCAGTTCTTC
TRBD1 TRBJ2-7 TRBV27 NA CASSLQGQGEQYF TGTGCCAGCAGTTTACAGGGACAGGGTGAGCAGTACTTC
NA TRBJ2-2 TRBV10-3 few CAISGLALKNTGELFF TGTGCCATCAGTGGGCTAGCCCTAAAGAACACCGGGGAGCTGTTTTTT
NA TRBJ1-2 TRBV25-1 NA CASSSRQGNYGYTF TGTGCCAGCAGCTCCCGGCAGGGGAACTATGGCTACACCTTC
TRBD1 TRBJ2-2 TRBV7-2 NA CASSNNRGATGELFF TGTGCCAGCAGCAATAACAGGGGGGCCACCGGGGAGCTGTTTTTT
NA TRBJ1-5 TRBV19 NA CASRQYSNQPQHF TGTGCCAGTAGACAGTATAGCAATCAGCCCCAGCATTTT
NA TRBJ1-4 TRBV19 NA CASSGRTVRNEKLFF TGTGCCAGTAGTGGACGGACAGTCCGTAATGAAAAACTGTTTTTT
TRBD1 TRBJ1-2 TRBV24-1 NA CATSDRTGEVGYGYTF TGTGCCACCAGTGACCGTACAGGGGAGGTTGGCTATGGCTACACCTTC
NA TRBJ2-7 TRBV2 once CASTETGVYEQYF TGTGCCAGCACCGAAACAGGAGTCTACGAGCAGTACTTC
NA TRBJ2-5 TRBV2 NA CASSGGTGQETQYF TGTGCCAGCAGTGGAGGGACTGGGCAAGAGACCCAGTACTTC
NA TRBJ1-2 TRBV11-3 NA CASSSGGAVPSF TGTGCCAGCAGTTCGGGGGGGGCAGTTCCCTCCTTC
NA TRBJ1-1 TRBV7-9 NA CASSKQQGNTEAFF TGTGCCAGCAGCAAACAACAGGGGAACACTGAAGCTTTCTTT
NA TRBJ2-7 TRBV5-1 NA CASSLVGGSYEQYF TGCGCCAGCAGCTTGGTAGGAGGCTCCTACGAGCAGTACTTC
TRBD1 TRBJ1-1 TRBV28 NA CASSSTGLGNTEAFF TGTGCCAGCAGTTCGACAGGGCTTGGGAACACTGAAGCTTTCTTT